This is a list of T cell receptor beta chains from one sample in a study of blood T cell repertoires in COVID-19. Sequenced by immunoSEQ multiplex PCR; TCRdb stores in-frame clones only, minus some. This sample has fewer than 300,000 clones, with about 83% found just once. Sequenced material: peripheral blood. The receptor set was obtained from a man older than 75 with acute or convalescent COVID-19. Each CDR3 is given with its conserved first and last residue. Each record gives: D gene, clone size, V gene, J gene, CDR3 DNA, CDR3 protein. The D gene is left open where the match is weak. Clone sizes are given selectively: once, few, many, or a class where the clone is expanded.

TRBD1	.	TRBV2	TRBJ1-1	TGTGCCAGCAGTGATCTGGCAGGGGGCATGGGTGAAGCTTTCTTT	CASSDLAGGMGEAFF
.	.	TRBV10-3	TRBJ1-1	TGTGCCGGGAGATCCCCGGGGAACACTGAAGCTTTCTTT	CAGRSPGNTEAFF
.	.	TRBV25-1	TRBJ2-2	TGTGCCAGCTCGGTGCCCTGTCCCCGGGAGCTGTTTTTT	CASSVPCPRELFF
.	.	TRBV7-9	TRBJ2-1	TGTGCCAGCAGCTTAGGGACTAAACGGTTCTTC	CASSLGTKRFF
.	.	TRBV7-9	TRBJ2-3	TGTGCCAGCAGCTTGCAGGTTCATACGCAGTATTTT	CASSLQVHTQYF
.	.	TRBV2	TRBJ2-7	TGTGCCAGCAGTGAGTACAGCACGGGTTGGAGCGGATACGAGCAGTACTTC	CASSEYSTGWSGYEQYF
TRBD1	.	TRBV18	TRBJ1-4	TGTGCCAGCTCATCCGGACAGGGCGAAAAACTGTTTTTT	CASSSGQGEKLFF
.	.	TRBV6-5	TRBJ1-4	TGTGCCAGCAGTTACTCGCTCGCCGGGGAAAAACTGTTTTTT	CASSYSLAGEKLFF
.	.	TRBV28	TRBJ1-3	TGTGCCAGCAGGGAAGGGGCTGCCTCTGGAAACACCATATATTTT	CASREGAASGNTIYF
.	.	TRBV5-5	TRBJ2-7	TGTGCCAGCAGCTTGGCCGGGTCATACGCCTACGAGCAGTACTTC	CASSLAGSYAYEQYF
.	.	TRBV4-1	TRBJ2-7	TGCGCCAGCAGCCAAGAACCTTCTGCAGGGAAGGTCGAGCAGTACTTC	CASSQEPSAGKVEQYF
.	.	TRBV6-6	TRBJ2-2	TGTGCCAGCAGTCGTTATTTTGTGAACACCGGGGAGCTGTTTTTT	CASSRYFVNTGELFF
.	once	TRBV2	TRBJ2-7	TGTGCCAGTAAGAAGACCAGGACAGCTGTTTACGAGCAGTACTTC	CASKKTRTAVYEQYF
TRBD1	.	TRBV11-3	TRBJ1-1	TGTGCCAGCAGCCCGGGGACAGGGGCCCTGAACACTGAAGCTTTCTTT	CASSPGTGALNTEAFF
.	.	TRBV7-8	TRBJ1-1	TGTGCCAGCAGTTCAATGGCTGGGAACACTGAAGCTTTCTTT	CASSSMAGNTEAFF
TRBD2	.	TRBV13	TRBJ2-1	TGTGCCAGCAGCGGGACTAGGGGCAATGAGCAGTTCTTC	CASSGTRGNEQFF
TRBD1	few	TRBV6-1	TRBJ2-1	TGTGCCAGCAGTGAAGGATCCGGGGACAGGGGGCTTAATGAGCAGTTCTTC	CASSEGSGDRGLNEQFF
.	.	TRBV3-1/TRBV3-2	TRBJ1-1	TGTGCCAGCAGCCGGAACGTTGGGCCTGAAGCTTTCTTT	CASSRNVGPEAFF
TRBD1	.	TRBV28	TRBJ1-2	TGTGCCAGCAGTTCCTCAGAAGGGACAGGGGGCTTCTATGGCTACACCTTC	CASSSSEGTGGFYGYTF
TRBD2	few	TRBV4-2	TRBJ2-5	TGTGCCAGTCAGCCAACCCAGCTGGCGGGAGGACAGACCCAGTACTTC	CASQPTQLAGGQTQYF
TRBD2	.	TRBV24-1	TRBJ2-3	TGTGCCACCAGTGATTTGGCGGGAGGCCCCGGAGATACGCAGTATTTT	CATSDLAGGPGDTQYF
.	once	TRBV7-8	TRBJ1-2	TGTGCCAGCAGCTTAGGAGCGGACAGCGCCTATGGCTACACCTTC	CASSLGADSAYGYTF
TRBD1	.	TRBV7-9	TRBJ2-7	TGTGCCAGCAGCTCTGGACAGGTCCCCTACGAGCAGTACTTC	CASSSGQVPYEQYF
.	.	TRBV4-1	TRBJ2-5	TGCGCCAGCAGCCAAGGGGTTGCGGCCTCCGAGACCCAGTACTTC	CASSQGVAASETQYF
.	.	TRBV27	TRBJ2-7	TGTGCCAGCAGTTTTCAGGCGGGCGAGCAGTACTTC	CASSFQAGEQYF
.	once	TRBV29-1	TRBJ2-2	TGCAGCAAACAGGGGGGGACCGGGGAGCTGTTTTTT	CSKQGGTGELFF
TRBD1	few	TRBV24-1	TRBJ2-3	TGTGCCACCAGTGAGGTCCGGGACAGGTCTAGCACAGATACGCAGTATTTT	CATSEVRDRSSTDTQYF
TRBD1	.	TRBV5-1	TRBJ1-1	TGCGCCAGCAGCCCGGGACAGATATTCACTGAAGCTTTCTTT	CASSPGQIFTEAFF
TRBD2	.	TRBV3-1/TRBV3-2	TRBJ2-7	TGTGCCAGCACCCGGAGCGGGGGAGCCTACGAGCAGTACTTC	CASTRSGGAYEQYF
TRBD1	.	TRBV5-1	TRBJ2-5	TGCGCCAGCAGCCCTGGGACAGGGGGGCGAGAGACCCAGTACTTC	CASSPGTGGRETQYF
TRBD1	few	TRBV18	TRBJ1-6	TGTGCCAGCTCACCCGGAACAGGGGGCAACTCACCCCTCCACTTT	CASSPGTGGNSPLHF
.	many	TRBV10-2	TRBJ1-5	TGCGCCAGCAGTGGACAGACCTCTCAGCCCCAGCATTTT	CASSGQTSQPQHF
.	.	TRBV11-2	TRBJ1-4	TGTGCCACCCAGGGTCTTGCGGATGAAAAACTGTTTTTT	CATQGLADEKLFF
.	.	TRBV30	TRBJ2-1	TGTGCCTGGAGGGAGGGTAGCGTGTATGAGCAGTTCTTC	CAWREGSVYEQFF
TRBD1	.	TRBV18	TRBJ1-4	TGTGCCAGCTCACCGGAGGTCCAGGGGGCTGCTGAAAAACTGTTTTTT	CASSPEVQGAAEKLFF
TRBD1	.	TRBV6-5	TRBJ1-1	TGTGCCAGCAGATATCACCGGGACAGGGTTACTGAAGCTTTCTTT	CASRYHRDRVTEAFF
.	.	TRBV18	TRBJ2-2	TGTGCCAGCTCACTACTACCCGACACCGGGGAGCTGTTTTTT	CASSLLPDTGELFF
TRBD1	.	TRBV2	TRBJ1-5	TGTGCCAGCATGAGCGGACAGGGGGATCAGCCCCAGCATTTT	CASMSGQGDQPQHF
TRBD2	.	TRBV9	TRBJ2-3	TGTGCCAGCAGCGTAGAACCCCTAGCGGGCACAGATACGCAGTATTTT	CASSVEPLAGTDTQYF
TRBD1	.	TRBV2	TRBJ1-2	TGTGCCAGCAGTCCGACAGGGTCTTCCTATGGCTACACCTTC	CASSPTGSSYGYTF
.	.	TRBV30	TRBJ1-1	TGTGCCTGGAGCCTCTCCACTGAAGCTTTCTTT	CAWSLSTEAFF
.	.	TRBV20-1	TRBJ2-3	TGCAGTGCTAGTGAAGCGGTCCGGGATACGCAGTATTTT	CSASEAVRDTQYF
.	.	TRBV3-1/TRBV3-2	TRBJ1-2	TGTGCCAGCAGCCAGAGAGGGGGTCCTCATGGCTACACCTTC	CASSQRGGPHGYTF
.	few	TRBV9	TRBJ2-2	TGTGCCAGCAGCGTAGTTTTTGGGGGCATCAACACCGGGGAGCTGTTTTTT	CASSVVFGGINTGELFF
TRBD2	.	TRBV19	TRBJ2-5	TGTGCCAGTAGTGAGTCGGATAGCGGGGGGTACCAAGAGACCCAGTACTTC	CASSESDSGGYQETQYF
TRBD2	.	TRBV6-1	TRBJ2-5	TGTGCCAGCAGTGCCTCGACTAGCTGGATGCCCCAAGAGACCCAGTACTTC	CASSASTSWMPQETQYF
TRBD1	.	TRBV5-4	TRBJ1-4	TGTGCCAGCAGCTTTGGGACAGGGGGCTCGGGGGGTGAAAAACTGTTTTTT	CASSFGTGGSGGEKLFF
.	once	TRBV14	TRBJ2-1	TGTGCCAGCAGCCAAGTGTTAGAGTATTCTAATCTGTTCTTC	CASSQVLEYSNLFF
TRBD2	.	TRBV5-4	TRBJ2-7	TGTGCCAGCAGCTTGGGATCTAGCGGGATAGTCTACGAGCAGTACTTC	CASSLGSSGIVYEQYF
.	once	TRBV2	TRBJ2-7	TGTGCCAGCAGGGCAGGGTTGTACGAGCAGTACTTC	CASRAGLYEQYF
.	.	TRBV6-2/TRBV6-3	TRBJ2-3	TGTGCCAGCAGTTGTCTACTAGCAGAATGCACAGATACGCAGTATTTT	CASSCLLAECTDTQYF
.	few	TRBV5-5	TRBJ1-3	TGTGCCAGCAGACCCGGACAGCGAAACACCATATATTTT	CASRPGQRNTIYF